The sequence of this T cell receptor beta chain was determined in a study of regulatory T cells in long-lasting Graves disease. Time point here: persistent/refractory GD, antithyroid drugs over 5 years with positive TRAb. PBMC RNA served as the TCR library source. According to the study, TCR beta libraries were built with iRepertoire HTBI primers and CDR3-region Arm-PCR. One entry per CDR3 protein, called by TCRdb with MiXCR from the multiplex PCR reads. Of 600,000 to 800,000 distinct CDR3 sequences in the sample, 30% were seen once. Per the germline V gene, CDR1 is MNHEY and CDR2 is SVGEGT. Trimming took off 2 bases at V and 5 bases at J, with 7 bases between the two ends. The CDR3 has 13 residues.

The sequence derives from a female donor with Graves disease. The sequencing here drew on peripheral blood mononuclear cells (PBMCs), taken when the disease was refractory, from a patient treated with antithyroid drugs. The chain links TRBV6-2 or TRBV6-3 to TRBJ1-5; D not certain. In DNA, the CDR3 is TGTGCCAGCAGTTACGTAACCGATCAGCCCCAGCATTTT. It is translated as CASSYVTDQPQHF.